A single sample gave rise to the 27 T cell receptor beta chains below, sequenced in a study of breast tumors, draining lymph nodes, adjacent tissues. TCRdb re-called the multiplex PCR reads through MiXCR, storing one row per CDR3 protein. Of some 47,000 distinct CDR3 sequences listed, under 55% are singletons. Sequencing input: breast tumor tissue. Receptors were obtained from a female donor with breast cancer. Some clones in this sample may be carry-over from other donors' samples.

The chain is built from TRBV29-1 and TRBJ2-7; D possibly corresponds to TRBD2 (5 bases). The CDR3 sequence is 12 residues long. Germline V gives CDR1 SQVTM, CDR2 ANQGSEA. The germline V and J ends were trimmed by 4 bases and 2 bases, with 9 bases remaining between them. The CDR3 bases are TGCAGCGTTGTGTCCGGGGCCTACGAGCAGTACTTC. Its translation: CSVVSGAYEQYF.

This clonotype showed up many times. The genes are TRBV20-1 and TRBJ2-3, with 11 bases identical to TRBD2. V shed 3 bases, J shed 2 bases, and the junction held 7 bases outside the gene matches. The germline CDR1 and CDR2 sequences are DFQATT and SNEGSKA (reference sequence). CDR3 length equals 16 residues. The CDR3 spells CSASRASGRTTDTQYF. CDR3 sequence (DNA): TGCAGTGCTAGTAGGGCTAGCGGGAGGACCACAGATACGCAGTATTTT.

This clonotype was detected many times. V usage is TRBV20-1 and J usage is TRBJ2-1; 11 nucleotides align to TRBD2. Unmatched junction bases numbered 3, after V lost 1 base and J lost 1 base. CDR1 is DFQATT and CDR2 is SNEGSKA in the germline V gene (reference sequence). CDR3 length: 16 residues. The CDR3 DNA is TGCAGTGCTAGAGTACTAGCGGGGGAATCCTACAATGAGCAGTTCTTC. Translation: CSARVLAGESYNEQFF.

A remark on this clonotype: A clone one base away is much larger, so this may be a read error. The V gene is TRBV6-2 or TRBV6-3, the J gene TRBJ2-1, with TRBD2 as a possible D gene (5 bases). The germline V gene encodes CDR1 MNHEY and CDR2 SVGEGT. The CDR3 consists of 14 residues. The CDR3 sequence: CASSWTGGVNGQFF. The CDR3 coding sequence is TGTGCCAGCAGTTGGACTGGCGGTGTGAATGGGCAGTTCTTC.

This clonotype turned up a few times. The V and J genes are TRBV28 and TRBJ1-5, with D possibly matching TRBD1 (5 bases). CDR1 and CDR2 (germline): MDHEN, SYDVKM. Trimming took 9 bases from V and 5 from J, leaving 11 bases between them. This CDR3 contains 12 residues. The CDR3 DNA sequence: TGTGCCAGTCCGGGACCCGATCAGCCCCAGCATTTT. Translating it yields CASPGPDQPQHF.

The chain has TRBV11-3 and TRBJ2-7; no definite D call. Germline V gene sequence: CDR1 SGHNT, CDR2 YENEEA. The CDR3 sequence is 12 residues long. V was pared by 3 bases and J by 13 bases, with 16 bases between. CDR3 residues: CASSFFSDAQYF. The DNA of the CDR3 is TGTGCCAGCAGCTTTTTTTCCGACGCGCAATACTTC.

This rearrangement joins TRBV29-1 to TRBJ2-1, with 7 bases aligning to TRBD2. CDR1 and CDR2 (germline): SQVTM, ANQGSEA. V trimming: 8 bases; J trimming: 8 bases; junction bases outside the gene matches: 9. The CDR3 totals 12 residues. The CDR3 coding sequence is TGCAGCTTAGTTGGGCTAGCGGATGAGCAGTTCTTC. This codes for CSLVGLADEQFF.

Of note for this clonotype: The conserved final phenylalanine or tryptophan is absent from the CDR3, which likely points to a read error. The DNA is omitted, as the CDR3 cannot be located on it reliably, and the CDR3 follows TCRdb's listing. The chain has TRBV2 and TRBJ2-5; the D call of TRBD1 is as the table states it, not checked on the DNA. Looked up from germline, CDR1 is SNHLY and CDR2 is FYNNEI. Ends included, the CDR3 has 16 residues. CDR3 sequence: CASSPTRAGIGYTFGS.

The table lists this clonotype with many counts. The V gene is TRBV4-3, the J gene TRBJ2-1; TRBD2 matches 8 bases. V shed 4 bases and J 1 base; nucleotides not matched to a gene: 6. CDR1 is LGHNA, CDR2 YSLEER, per germline. This CDR3 comprises 16 residues. In DNA, the CDR3 is TGCGCCAGCAGCCGCAATCTAGCGGGTTCCTACAATGAGCAGTTCTTC. Translated: CASSRNLAGSYNEQFF.

This CDR3 reads CSVEDRYNEQFF. The CDR3 bases are TGCAGCGTAGAGGACAGATACAATGAGCAGTTCTTC. This sequence joins TRBV29-1 and TRBJ2-1; possibly TRBD1 for D (6 bases). The CDR3 runs to 12 residues. Trimming shortened V by 6 bases and J by 4 bases, and 10 bases separated the two germline ends. Germline V gene lookup returns CDR1 SQVTM and CDR2 ANQGSEA.

This clonotype was observed once. The chain employs TRBV20-1 and TRBJ1-3; TRBD1 is a possible D gene (5 bases). The germline V and J ends were trimmed by 5 bases and 10 bases, with 18 bases remaining between them. CDR1 DFQATT and CDR2 SNEGSKA come from the germline V gene (reference sequence). The length of the CDR3 is 13 residues. CDR3 region: CSAHDSVQKTIYF. The CDR3 nucleotides are TGCAGTGCTCACGACAGCGTTCAGAAGACCATATATTTT.

The genes are TRBV12-3 or TRBV12-4 and TRBJ2-1; 14 positions agree with TRBD2. The CDR3 has 17 residues. The V segment lost 2 bases and the J segment 9 bases; nucleotides outside the gene matches: 9. CDR3 sequence: CASSLRQGLAGDLEQFF. The CDR3, as DNA: TGTGCCAGCAGTTTAAGGCAGGGACTAGCGGGAGATCTTGAGCAGTTCTTC.

This clonotype was seen repeatedly, ten times or more. V and J are TRBV14 and TRBJ2-7, with 7 positions matching TRBD2. Trimming took 8 bases from V and 2 from J; bases not matched to a gene: 9. The CDR3 has 14 residues. CDR1 is SGHDN and CDR2 is FVKESK in the germline V gene. The CDR3 DNA follows: TGTGCCAGCGGACCTAGCGGTCAGACCTACGAGCAGTACTTC. Translating it yields CASGPSGQTYEQYF.

The J gene is TRBJ2-3, the V gene TRBV27; TRBD2 might be the D (6 bases). Germline values: CDR1 MNHEY, CDR2 SMNVEV (reference sequence). V gave up 5 bases and J gave up 3 bases, with 12 bases separating them. This CDR3 is built from 14 residues. CDR3 sequence (DNA): TGTGCCAGCAGTGCCGGGACTGAGACAGATACGCAGTATTTT. Residues: CASSAGTETDTQYF.

This clonotype occurred once. The chain combines TRBV7-2 with TRBJ2-2, with D unclear. The ends were cut back, 5 bases at V and 5 bases at J, with 15 bases in the middle. CDR3 length: 15 residues. The V gene's germline CDR1 is SGHTA and CDR2 FQGNSA. The CDR3 nucleotides read TGTGCCAGCAGCACACGCCGAGCCGGGACCGGGGAGCTGTTTTTT. Its translation is CASSTRRAGTGELFF.

On this clonotype: Since a much larger clone is just one base distant, this may be a read error. The chain employs TRBV11-1 and TRBJ2-1, with 7 nucleotides matching TRBD1. With 5 bases clipped from V and 5 bases from J, the junction kept 9 bases outside the gene matches. Germline CDR1 is SGHAT and CDR2 is FQDESV (reference sequence). The CDR3 has 15 amino acids. In nucleotides, the CDR3 is TGTGCCAGCAGCCATCATAAGGGGGCGGACAATGAGCAGTTCTTC. It is translated as CASSHHKGADNEQFF.

As for this clonotype: A much larger clonotype is one base distant, so this may be a read error. The conserved final phenylalanine or tryptophan is absent from the CDR3, which likely points to a read error. CDR3 sequence (DNA): TGTGCCAGCAGCGTCGGGGGCTCCTACGAGCAGTACTCC. It is translated as CASSVGGSYEQYS. This chain connects TRBV9 to TRBJ2-7, with D possibly matching TRBD2 (6 bases). Germline V gene data show CDR1 as SGDLS and CDR2 as YYNGEE. CDR3 length equals 13 residues. V lost 2 bases and J 0 bases, leaving 6 bases between the germline ends.

This clonotype has only a few counts. The J gene is TRBJ1-2, the V gene TRBV28, with D unclear. Trimming cost V 4 bases and J 6 bases, with 9 bases left between them. Germline assignment: CDR1 MDHEN and CDR2 SYDVKM. The CDR3 runs 12 residues. The DNA for the CDR3 is TGTGCCAGCAGTTCCCATTTAGATGGCTACACCTTC. It codes for CASSSHLDGYTF.

The chain joins TRBV5-5 to TRBJ1-4; 8 nucleotides line up with TRBD1. Trimming took 4 bases from V and 2 from J; bases not matched to a gene: 7. Germline CDR1 SGHKS, CDR2 YYEKEE (reference sequence). The CDR3 is 16 amino acids. The CDR3: CASSPTGDPTNEKLFF. Here the CDR3 DNA reads TGTGCCAGCAGCCCGACAGGGGACCCTACTAATGAAAAACTGTTTTTT.

This clonotype was recorded at least ten times. The chain carries TRBV9 and TRBJ2-2; the match to TRBD2 covers 8 bases. Germline lookup yields CDR1 SGDLS and CDR2 YYNGEE. After removal of 6 bases from V and 2 bases from J, the junction contained 3 bases not matched to a gene. This CDR3 is 14 amino acids long. This CDR3 reads CASNSGSNTGELFF. The CDR3 DNA is TGTGCCAGCAACAGCGGGAGCAACACCGGGGAGCTGTTTTTT.

This clonotype came up many times. A much larger clone lies one base from this, so it may be a read error. The chain carries TRBV20-1 and TRBJ2-7; TRBD2 aligns across 8 bases. Trimming at V came to 0 bases and at J to 6 bases, leaving 16 bases not matched to a gene. Germline CDR1 reads DFQATT; CDR2 reads SNEGSKA (reference sequence). The CDR3 loop spans 17 amino acids. In DNA form, the CDR3 reads TGCAGTGCTAGAGATCCGAGTAGTACTACCGGGAGGGGCGAGCAGTACTTC. This sequence encodes CSARDPSSTTGRGEQYF.

This clonotype was observed a few times. The chain employs TRBV19 and TRBJ1-6; D uncertain. The CDR3 covers 12 residues. V was trimmed by 7 bases and J by 9 bases, leaving 10 bases between them. Germline V gene lookup returns CDR1 LNHDA and CDR2 SQIVND (reference sequence). The DNA for the CDR3 is TGTGCCAGTAAACTAGCGGGTTCACCCCTCCACTTT. Translating it yields CASKLAGSPLHF. The variable domain in full, completed from reference TRBV19 and TRBJ1-6, reads DGGITQSPKYLFRKEGQNVTLSCEQNLNHDAMYWYRQDPGQGLRLIYYSQIVNDFQKGDIAEGYSVSREKKESFPLTVTSAQKNPTAFYLCASKLAGSPLHFGNGTRLTVT.

The sample holds many counts of this clonotype. DNA of the CDR3: TGTGCCAGCAGCTTAGGGGGAGCGCGCTCCTACAATGAGCAGTTCTTC. Translated: CASSLGGARSYNEQFF. The V gene is TRBV7-2, the J gene TRBJ2-1; TRBD2 is a possible D gene (5 bases). The CDR3 is 16 amino acids. The V end lost 1 base, the J end lost 0 bases, and 10 bases lay between the germline ends. The germline V gene has CDR1 SGHTA and CDR2 FQGNSA.

This chain connects TRBV20-1 to TRBJ2-1; 9 positions match TRBD2. Germline CDR1 is DFQATT and CDR2 is SNEGSKA (reference sequence). CDR3 length equals 13 residues. Germline trimming cut 1 base from V and 5 bases from J; bases unmatched to any gene: 0. CDR3 in DNA: TGCAGTGCTAGAGGACTAGCGGACAATGAGCAGTTCTTC. Its protein is CSARGLADNEQFF.

This clonotype was recorded a few times. V is TRBV12-3 or TRBV12-4 and J is TRBJ1-1; D might be TRBD1 (6 bases). The CDR3 is 12 residues long. Trimming cost V 3 bases and J 9 bases, with 11 bases left between them. The CDR3 region is CASSFGQRKAFF. DNA for the CDR3: TGTGCCAGCAGTTTCGGACAGAGAAAAGCTTTCTTT.

This clonotype was observed a handful of times. This may be a read error, as it is one base from a much larger clone. V usage is TRBV7-3 and J usage is TRBJ2-7; weak D call: TRBD1 (6 bases). The CDR3 contains 13 residues. Germline CDR1 reads SGHTA; CDR2 reads FQGTGA. This chain's CDR3 is CASSPGQNYGQYF. The CDR3 DNA reads as TGTGCCAGCAGCCCTGGACAGAATTACGGGCAGTACTTC.

This clonotype was seen at least ten times. A much larger clone lies a single base off, so this may be a read error. The chain combines TRBV20-1 with TRBJ2-1; TRBD2 matches at 7 bases. CDR1 DFQATT and CDR2 SNEGSKA come from the germline V gene (reference sequence). The CDR3 consists of 15 residues. J gave up 10 bases and V 0 bases, and 12 bases lay outside the gene matches. CDR3 sequence (DNA): TGCAGTGCTAGAGACCCAGCGGGAACATCCAGGGAGCAGTTCTTC. It is translated as CSARDPAGTSREQFF.